The 22 T cell receptor beta chains below were found in one sample sequenced in a study of cytomegalovirus exposure and HLA in healthy donors. PCR amplification relied on 60 Vbeta primers (plus 13 Jbeta primers). Libraries were prepared by immunoSEQ multiplex PCR; TCRdb keeps only in-frame clonotypes and omits some of them. The sample yields nearly 110,000 clones, roughly 80% seen once. The source material was PBMCs. These receptors came from a man in his sixties in good health and CMV-seronegative.

This chain uses TRBV18 with TRBJ1-5; a weak D match, TRBD1 (5 bases). Trimming removed 4 bases at V and 0 bases at J, with 10 bases between. The CDR3 loop spans 15 amino acids. Per germline, CDR1 KGHSH and CDR2 LQKENI. The CDR3 region has the DNA TGTGCCAGCTCACTCGACAGCTATAGCAATCAGCCCCAGCATTTT. Its protein is CASSLDSYSNQPQHF.

This clone was detected only once. This chain links TRBV28 with TRBJ1-6, with 8 bases matching TRBD1. From germline, CDR1 is MDHEN and CDR2 SYDVKM. The CDR3 has 16 residues. V was clipped by 7 bases and J by 8 bases; unmatched bases: 13. The CDR3 region is CASTPDRGGGYSPLHF. CDR3 DNA: TGTGCCAGCACCCCCGACAGGGGAGGGGGGTATTCACCCCTCCACTTT.

The table lists this clone with a few counts. The CDR3: CSLAGDTDTQYF. DNA for the CDR3: TGCAGTCTAGCGGGGGACACAGATACGCAGTATTTT. This sequence joins TRBV29-1 and TRBJ2-3; 10 bases align to TRBD2. Germline-derived CDR1 and CDR2 are SQVTM and ANQGSEA. This CDR3 spans 12 amino acids.

This clone was seen more than once but under ten times. The rearrangement joins TRBV7-9 to TRBJ2-5; TRBD2 matches 9 bases. CDR3 size: 13 residues. Germline V gives CDR1 SEHNR, CDR2 FQNEAQ (reference sequence). V was clipped by 6 bases and J by 6 bases; unmatched bases: 5. The CDR3 loop reads CASSPSGEKTQYF. For the CDR3, the DNA is TGTGCCAGCAGTCCTAGCGGGGAAAAGACCCAGTACTTC.

This chain links TRBV6-6 with TRBJ1-1, with 8 bases lining up with TRBD1. Losses at the gene ends were 6 bases for V and 1 base for J; bases not matched to a gene: 10. Germline CDR1 and CDR2: MNHNY and SVGAGI (reference sequence). This CDR3 is built from 16 residues. In DNA form, the CDR3 reads TGTGCCAGCAGCCGGTGGACAGGGAGGGAGAACACTGAAGCTTTCTTT. Protein sequence: CASSRWTGRENTEAFF.

The V call is TRBV6-6, the J call TRBJ1-4; tentative D call: TRBD1 (5 bases). CDR1 MNHNY and CDR2 SVGAGI come from the germline V gene (reference sequence). V was trimmed by 6 bases and J by 7 bases, leaving 9 bases between them. The CDR3 totals 12 residues. CDR3 region: CASSRGTEKLFF. The CDR3 region has the DNA TGTGCCAGCAGCCGGGGGACTGAAAAACTGTTTTTT.

The rearrangement joins TRBV5-5 to TRBJ1-5; D is perhaps TRBD1 (6 bases). Per the germline V gene, CDR1 is SGHKS and CDR2 is YYEKEE (reference sequence). There are 16 residues in the CDR3. V shed 0 bases and J shed 7 bases, with 17 bases lying between them. The DNA of the CDR3 is TGTGCCAGCAGCTTGGAAGTAGGGGGGGGCCGGCAGCCCCAGCATTTT. Amino acid sequence: CASSLEVGGGRQPQHF.

The gene calls are TRBV4-1 and TRBJ1-3; weak D call: TRBD1 (5 bases). CDR3 length equals 15 residues. The ends were cut back, 0 bases at V and 7 bases at J, with 13 bases in the middle. Per the germline V gene, CDR1 is MGHRA and CDR2 is YSYEKL. The CDR3 DNA follows: TGCGCCAGCAGCCAAGATCTGCAGGGTCTCAACACCATATATTTT. Residues: CASSQDLQGLNTIYF.

This chain connects TRBV4-3 to TRBJ2-3; 10 bases line up with TRBD2. The trim removed 3 bases at V and 3 bases at J, leaving 9 bases unmatched. The CDR3 has 17 amino acids. In germline, CDR1 is LGHNA, CDR2 YSLEER. CDR3 DNA: TGCGCCAGCAGCCACAGGACTAGCGGAGGAGGAACAGATACGCAGTATTTT. Amino acid sequence: CASSHRTSGGGTDTQYF.

The rearrangement links TRBV5-1 to TRBJ2-2, with TRBD2 matching over 8 bases. The CDR3 length is 16 residues. Germline values: CDR1 SGHRS, CDR2 YFSETQ. V lost 4 bases and J lost 3; bases outside the gene matches: 8. DNA for the CDR3: TGCGCCAGCAGCGAACGGGGGGGCTGGGACACCGGGGAGCTGTTTTTT. This codes for CASSERGGWDTGELFF.

This rearrangement joins TRBV6-1 to TRBJ2-1; D remains unclear. Germline loops: CDR1 MNHNS, CDR2 SASEGT. CDR3 length equals 13 residues. Trimming took 8 bases from V and 0 from J, leaving 8 bases between them. CDR3 sequence reads: CASGRISYNEQFF. CDR3 DNA: TGTGCCAGCGGCAGGATCTCCTACAATGAGCAGTTCTTC.

This chain connects TRBV18 to TRBJ1-3, with a tentative D call TRBD1 (5 bases). Germline CDR1 is KGHSH and CDR2 is LQKENI. This CDR3 contains 15 residues. V shed 0 bases and J shed 1 base, with 7 bases lying between them. The CDR3 protein is CASSPPPGSGNTIYF. CDR3 bases: TGTGCCAGCTCACCACCCCCAGGGTCTGGAAACACCATATATTTT.

V usage is TRBV5-8 and J usage is TRBJ1-5, with a tentative D call TRBD1 (6 bases). Germline CDR1 is SGHTS and CDR2 is YDEGEE. Between the trimmed V and J ends, which lost 5 bases and 6 bases, there was a span of 15 bases. The CDR3 runs 14 residues. DNA of the CDR3: TGTGCCAGCAGGTTGCGGCAGGGGTCTCAGCCCCAGCATTTT. Its translation: CASRLRQGSQPQHF.

CDR3 DNA: TGTGCCAGTAGTATAGATCGTGGAACAGGGTCCATCAATCAGCCCCAGCATTTT. Translation gives CASSIDRGTGSINQPQHF. The chain has TRBV19 and TRBJ1-5; a possible D gene is TRBD1 (6 bases). V lost 0 bases and J lost 3, with 18 bases in between. The CDR3 is made up of 18 amino acids. The germline gives CDR1 LNHDA, CDR2 SQIVND (reference sequence).

CDR3 residues: CASRETTGMIEAFF. Here the CDR3 DNA reads TGTGCCAGCAGGGAAACGACAGGGATGATTGAAGCTTTCTTT. The V call is TRBV2, the J call TRBJ1-1; 7 bases are a match to TRBD1. Germline values: CDR1 SNHLY, CDR2 FYNNEI. The CDR3 is made up of 14 amino acids. J gave up 7 bases and V 6 bases, and 11 bases lay outside the gene matches.

J is TRBJ1-2 and V is TRBV28, with D possibly TRBD1 on 5 matching bases. The CDR3 has 14 amino acids. The V end was cut by 2 bases, the J end by 6 bases, with 13 bases between. From germline, CDR1 is MDHEN and CDR2 SYDVKM. The CDR3 DNA reads as TGTGCCAGCAGTTTAGCGGTGACAGCTGATGGCTACACCTTC. It is translated as CASSLAVTADGYTF.

The chain joins TRBV5-6 to TRBJ1-2; D is uncertain. The V gene's germline CDR1 is SGHDT and CDR2 YYEEEE. The CDR3 is made up of 14 amino acids. Trimming left V 0 bases short and J 4 bases short, with 10 bases between. This CDR3 is CASSLGPRIYGYTF. Written as DNA, the CDR3 is TGTGCCAGCAGCTTGGGTCCGCGTATCTATGGCTACACCTTC.

This chain links TRBV7-2 with TRBJ1-4, with TRBD1 as a possible D gene (6 bases). Germline V lookup: CDR1 SGHTA, CDR2 FQGNSA. V was clipped by 5 bases and J by 9 bases, with 16 bases between them. CDR3 length: 14 amino acids. CDR3 sequence: CASSLLAGDQKLFF. The CDR3 DNA follows: TGTGCCAGCAGCCTGCTGGCAGGGGATCAAAAACTGTTTTTT.

This chain joins TRBV4-2 and TRBJ1-1, with 7 bases lining up with TRBD1. The J segment lost 1 base and the V segment lost 5 bases, leaving 7 bases of the junction unmatched. The CDR3 has 15 amino acids. The germline V gene has CDR1 LGHNA and CDR2 YNFKEQ. Written as DNA, the CDR3 is TGTGCCAGCAGCGTCACCGGGACAGAGAACACTGAAGCTTTCTTT. Translating it yields CASSVTGTENTEAFF.

This clone showed up just a few times. The genes are TRBV7-2 and TRBJ1-2; D possibly corresponds to TRBD1 (5 bases). Germline assignment: CDR1 SGHTA and CDR2 FQGNSA. The CDR3 contains 15 residues. Trimming left V 1 base short and J 4 bases short, with 13 bases between. The CDR3 sequence: CASSLDWVRGYGYTF. The CDR3 nucleotides are TGTGCCAGCAGCTTAGACTGGGTTAGGGGCTATGGCTACACCTTC.

The V gene is TRBV19, the J gene TRBJ1-2, with D possibly being TRBD1 (5 bases). V was shortened by 7 bases and J by 4 bases, with 22 bases between the two germline ends. CDR1 LNHDA and CDR2 SQIVND come from the germline V gene (reference sequence). This CDR3 has 16 amino acids. The CDR3 DNA follows: TGTGCCAGTACCCCCCTGATAGGGGCCGAAGGCTATGGCTACACCTTC. The encoded protein is CASTPLIGAEGYGYTF.

The chain employs TRBV5-4 and TRBJ1-2; tentative D call: TRBD1 (6 bases). The V gene lost 2 bases and the J gene lost 5 bases, with 16 bases spanning the gap. This CDR3 region has 15 residues. Germline CDR1 SGHNT, CDR2 YYREEE (reference sequence). The CDR3 DNA is TGTGCCAGCAGCTTAAGCCTACTAAGGGGGTATGGCTACACCTTC. Amino acid sequence: CASSLSLLRGYGYTF.